The clone carrying this T cell receptor (beta chain) has a count of ten or more. Its target is unknown. This specimen belongs to a study of blood T cells in healthy people across ages. Points from the study as a whole: Changes in expanded clonotypes were possibly confounded, as the CMV status of donors was unknown.

Primers used in a second PCR of roughly 7 to 12 cycles were a sample-barcoded 5' primer and a J-beta primer mix. CDR3-containing paired-end reads numbering at least 2.5 million came from each sample. TCRdb analysed the 5' RACE reads with MiXCR anew, one entry per CDR3 protein. The sample has roughly 1.7 million distinct CDR3 sequences; around 36% are singletons. CDR3 length equals 13 residues. CDR1 is SGHTA, CDR2 FQGTGA, per germline. Losses at the gene ends were 8 bases for V and 11 bases for J; bases not matched to a gene: 13. The chain links TRBV7-3 to TRBJ2-5, with TRBD2 identical over 8 bases. The sample consisted of blood. The clonotype was recovered from a woman in her 30s in good health. CDR3 residues: CASGFLGAGEQYF. CDR3 DNA: TGTGCCAGCGGGTTTCTTGGAGCGGGGGAGCAGTACTTC.